The clone carrying this T cell receptor beta chain was picked up a small number of times. This CDR3 region has 14 residues. V was clipped by 6 bases and J by 4 bases; unmatched bases: 8. Germline V gives CDR1 DFQATT, CDR2 SNEGSKA (reference sequence). TCRdb reprocessed the 5' RACE reads with MiXCR, giving one entry per CDR3 protein. Here the sample spans just under 50,000 distinct CDR3 sequences, around 12% being singletons. The data stem from a study of T-cell memory formation after mild COVID-19. The sequencing input was PBMCs or a T cell subset sorted from them (not recorded which). This chain joins TRBV20-1 and TRBJ2-5; the match to TRBD1 covers 10 bases. The clonotype was recovered from a man between 18 and 35 years old who had mild COVID-19 (a few samples of this study predate the infection). Cell type and time point are not known. The CDR3 sequence: CSADRGRVSETQYF. In nucleotides, the CDR3 is TGCAGTGCCGACAGGGGGCGCGTGTCAGAGACCCAGTACTTC.